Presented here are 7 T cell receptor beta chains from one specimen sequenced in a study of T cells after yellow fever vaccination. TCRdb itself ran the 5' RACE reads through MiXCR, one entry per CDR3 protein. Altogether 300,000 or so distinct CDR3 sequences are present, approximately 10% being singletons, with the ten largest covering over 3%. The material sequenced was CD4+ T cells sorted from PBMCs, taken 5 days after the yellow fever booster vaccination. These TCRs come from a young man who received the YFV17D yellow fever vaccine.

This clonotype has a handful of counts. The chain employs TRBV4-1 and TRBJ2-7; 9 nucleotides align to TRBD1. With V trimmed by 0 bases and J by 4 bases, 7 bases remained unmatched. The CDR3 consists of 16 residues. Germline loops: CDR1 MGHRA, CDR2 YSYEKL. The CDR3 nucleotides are TGCGCCAGCAGCCAAGATCCCGGGACAGGGTCGTACGAGCAGTACTTC. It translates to CASSQDPGTGSYEQYF.

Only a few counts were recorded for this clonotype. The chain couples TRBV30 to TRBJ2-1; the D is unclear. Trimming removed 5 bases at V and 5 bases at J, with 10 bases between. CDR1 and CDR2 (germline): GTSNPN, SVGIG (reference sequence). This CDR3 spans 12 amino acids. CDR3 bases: TGTGCCTGGGGCCGCGGTAACAATGAGCAGTTCTTC. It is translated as CAWGRGNNEQFF.

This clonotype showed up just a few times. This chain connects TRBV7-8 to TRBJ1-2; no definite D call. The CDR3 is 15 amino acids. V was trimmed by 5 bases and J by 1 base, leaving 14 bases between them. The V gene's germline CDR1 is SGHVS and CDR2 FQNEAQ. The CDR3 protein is CASSGKLMNNYGYTF. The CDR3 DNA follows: TGTGCCAGCAGCGGGAAACTGATGAATAACTATGGCTACACCTTC.

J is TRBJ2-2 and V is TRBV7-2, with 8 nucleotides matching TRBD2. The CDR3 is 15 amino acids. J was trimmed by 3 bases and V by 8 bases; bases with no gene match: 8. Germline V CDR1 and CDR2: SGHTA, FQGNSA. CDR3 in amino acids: CASSKGLGDTGELFF. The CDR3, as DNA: TGTGCCAGCTCCAAGGGACTAGGGGACACCGGGGAGCTGTTTTTT.

This CDR3 is CASSLEVPRAGNEQFF. The CDR3 coding sequence is TGCGCCAGCAGCTTGGAGGTCCCCCGGGCCGGCAATGAGCAGTTCTTC. The V and J genes are TRBV5-1 and TRBJ2-1; no reliable D call. CDR1 SGHRS and CDR2 YFSETQ come from the germline V gene. This CDR3 has 16 amino acids. The germline V and J ends were trimmed by 0 bases and 6 bases, with 16 bases remaining between them.

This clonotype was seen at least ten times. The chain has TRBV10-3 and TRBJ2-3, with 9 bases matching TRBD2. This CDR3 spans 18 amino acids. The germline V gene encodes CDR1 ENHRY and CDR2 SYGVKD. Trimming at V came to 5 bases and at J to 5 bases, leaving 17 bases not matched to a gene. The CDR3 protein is CAISSPGPTSGDRDTQYF. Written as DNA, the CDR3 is TGTGCCATCAGTTCCCCCGGCCCGACTAGCGGCGATAGAGATACGCAGTATTTT.

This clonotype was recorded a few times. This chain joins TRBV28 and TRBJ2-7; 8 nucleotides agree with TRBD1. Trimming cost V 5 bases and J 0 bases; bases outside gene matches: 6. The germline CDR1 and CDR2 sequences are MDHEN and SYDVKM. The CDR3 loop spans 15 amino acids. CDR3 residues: CASSRQGSSSYEQYV. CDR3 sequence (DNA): TGTGCCAGCAGTCGACAGGGGTCAAGCTCCTACGAGCAGTACGTC.